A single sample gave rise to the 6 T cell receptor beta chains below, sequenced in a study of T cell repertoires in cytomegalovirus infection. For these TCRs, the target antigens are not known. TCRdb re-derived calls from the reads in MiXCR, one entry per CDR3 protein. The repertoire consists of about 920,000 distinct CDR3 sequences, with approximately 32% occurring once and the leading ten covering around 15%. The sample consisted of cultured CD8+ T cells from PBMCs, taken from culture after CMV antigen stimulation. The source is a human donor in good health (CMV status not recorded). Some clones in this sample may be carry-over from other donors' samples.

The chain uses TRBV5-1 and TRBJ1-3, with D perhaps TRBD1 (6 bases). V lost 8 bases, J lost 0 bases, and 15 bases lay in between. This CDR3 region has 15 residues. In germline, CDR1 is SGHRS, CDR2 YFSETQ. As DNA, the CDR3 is TGCGCCAGGAATTATCAGGGGAGCTCTGGAAACACCATATATTTT. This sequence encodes CARNYQGSSGNTIYF.

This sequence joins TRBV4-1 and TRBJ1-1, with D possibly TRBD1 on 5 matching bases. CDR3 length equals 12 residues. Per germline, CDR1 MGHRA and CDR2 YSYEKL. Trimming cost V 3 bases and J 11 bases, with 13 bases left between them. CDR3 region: CASSHQSGGAFF. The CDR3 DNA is TGCGCCAGCAGCCACCAAAGCGGGGGGGCTTTCTTT.

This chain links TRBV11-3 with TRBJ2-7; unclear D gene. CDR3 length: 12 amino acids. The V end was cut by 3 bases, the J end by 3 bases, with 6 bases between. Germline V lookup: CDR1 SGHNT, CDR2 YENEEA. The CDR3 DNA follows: TGTGCCAGCAGCTTTAACCTCTACGAGCAGTACGTC. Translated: CASSFNLYEQYV.

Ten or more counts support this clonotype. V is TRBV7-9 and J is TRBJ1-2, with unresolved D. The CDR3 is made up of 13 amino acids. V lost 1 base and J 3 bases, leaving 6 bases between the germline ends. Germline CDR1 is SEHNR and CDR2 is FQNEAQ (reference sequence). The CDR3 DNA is TGTGCCAGCAGCTTAGTGGATTACTATGGCTACACCTTC. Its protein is CASSLVDYYGYTF.

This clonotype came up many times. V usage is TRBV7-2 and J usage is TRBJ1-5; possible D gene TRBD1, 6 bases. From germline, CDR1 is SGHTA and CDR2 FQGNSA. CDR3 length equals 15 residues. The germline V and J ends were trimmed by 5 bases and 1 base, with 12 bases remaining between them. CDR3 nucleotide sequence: TGTGCCAGCAGCCCCCGGGACACGAGCAATCAGCCCCAGCATTTT. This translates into CASSPRDTSNQPQHF.

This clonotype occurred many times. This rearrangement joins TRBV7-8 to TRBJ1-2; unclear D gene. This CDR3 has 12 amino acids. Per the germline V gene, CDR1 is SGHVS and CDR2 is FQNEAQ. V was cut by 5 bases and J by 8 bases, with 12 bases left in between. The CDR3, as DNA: TGTGCCAGCAGCCGGGGTGGGATGGGCTACACCTTC. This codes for CASSRGGMGYTF.